The clone carrying this T cell receptor (beta chain) was picked up many times. The antigen remains undetermined. These data belong to a study of T cell repertoires in cytomegalovirus infection. About the research overall: Indications came from public TCR beta signatures; they pointed to CMV infection and to a matching HLA type. Study observations and caveats: Dominating the ex vivo response were HLA-C-restricted CMV-specific TCR beta clonotypes. People with CMV and the relevant HLA were identified by cumulative public TCR beta family frequency.

V was shortened by 2 bases and J by 4 bases, with 12 bases between the two germline ends. The CDR3 is 15 amino acids. TCRdb itself ran the reads through MiXCR, one entry per CDR3 protein. The sample records 200,000 or so distinct CDR3 sequences, roughly 19% being singletons. This TCR derives from a human donor in good health (CMV status not recorded). Some clones in this sample may be carry-over from other donors' samples. This sequence joins TRBV6-7 and TRBJ1-5; maybe TRBD1 (5 bases). TRBV6-7 is classed as an ORF, of uncertain function. The specimen sequenced was PBMCs. For the CDR3, the DNA is TGTGCCAGCAGTTACGGGGGGAGGAGGAATCAGCCCCAGCATTTT. Its translation is CASSYGGRRNQPQHF.